One sample yielded the 13 T cell receptor beta chains listed below, sequenced in a study of shared clonotypes between healthy human individuals (dated by TCRdb to the early 2020s). Libraries came from the immunoSEQ multiplex PCR assay. The table was pulled from immuneACCESS by TCRdb, which kept in-frame rearrangements only. Such tables lose some clones; where checked, under half of the loss comes from unresolved V genes, and the rest has no known cause. For this sample there are under 2,500,000 clones; more than 90% appear just once. The ten largest clones capture 0.13% of the sample. The sample was naive CD4+ T cells sorted from blood. The cell subset or site label of this sample denotes: CD45RA+ positively selected. These receptors came from a young man in good health.

The chain combines TRBV18 with TRBJ1-2; 10 bases match TRBD1. With 4 bases clipped from V and 8 bases from J, the junction kept 7 bases outside the gene matches. The CDR3 has 14 amino acids. CDR1 and CDR2 from the germline V gene are KGHSH and LQKENI. The chain's CDR3 is CASSLGQGMSGYTF. The CDR3 nucleotides read TGTGCCAGCTCACTGGGACAGGGGATGAGCGGCTACACCTTC. The full variable domain, completed using reference TRBV18 and TRBJ1-2, is NAGVMQNPRHLVRRRGQEARLRCSPMKGHSHVYWYRQLPEEGLKFMVYLQKENIIDESGMPKERFSAEFPKEGPSILRIQQVVRGDSAAYFCASSLGQGMSGYTFGSGTRLTVV.

The J gene is TRBJ1-3, the V gene TRBV19; D not certain. Germline values: CDR1 LNHDA, CDR2 SQIVND (reference sequence). The CDR3 sequence is 14 residues long. V shed 8 bases and J shed 3 bases, with 14 bases lying between them. CDR3 loop: CASHHVGYGNTIYF. CDR3 sequence (DNA): TGTGCCAGTCACCATGTGGGGTATGGAAACACCATATATTTT.

Notes on this clone: Different DNA sequences within this sample yield the same CDR3. This chain uses TRBV29-1 with TRBJ2-5; maybe TRBD1 (6 bases). Germline CDR1 SQVTM, CDR2 ANQGSEA. CDR3 size: 13 residues. Trimming removed 1 base from V and 2 bases from J, with 8 bases in between. CDR3 sequence reads: CSVEGQVQETQYF. In DNA form, the CDR3 reads TGCAGCGTTGAAGGACAGGTGCAAGAGACCCAGTACTTC.

The chain carries TRBV7-9 and TRBJ2-3, with D perhaps TRBD1 or TRBD2 (5 bases each). Germline CDR1 SEHNR, CDR2 FQNEAQ (reference sequence). The CDR3 totals 16 residues. Trimming took 1 base from V and 5 from J, leaving 16 bases between them. DNA for the CDR3: TGTGCCAGCAGCTTAGGGCCTTCACGAGGGGAAGATACGCAGTATTTT. Protein: CASSLGPSRGEDTQYF. The variable domain in full, completed from reference TRBV7-9 and TRBJ2-3, reads DTGVSQNPRHKITKRGQNVTFRCDPISEHNRLYWYRQTLGQGPEFLTYFQNEAQLEKSRLLSDRFSAERPKGSFSTLEIQRTEQGDSAMYLCASSLGPSRGEDTQYFGPGTRLTVL.

The chain uses TRBV11-2 and TRBJ2-7, with D maybe TRBD1 (6 bases). V lost 4 bases, J lost 0 bases, and 13 bases lay in between. The CDR3 is 15 amino acids. Germline V gene data show CDR1 as SGHAT and CDR2 as FQNNGV. The CDR3 DNA is TGTGCCAGCAGCTCCCTGAGGGACAACTCCTACGAGCAGTACTTC. It yields the protein CASSSLRDNSYEQYF. Together with reference TRBV11-2 and TRBJ2-7, the CDR3 gives the full variable domain: EAGVAQSPRYKIIEKRQSVAFWCNPISGHATLYWYQQILGQGPKLLIQFQNNGVVDDSQLPKDRFSAERLKGVDSTLKIQPAKLEDSAVYLCASSSLRDNSYEQYFGPGTRLTVT.

The CDR3 DNA is TGTGCCAGCAGCGGGCAGGGTTTCGCTGGAAACACCATATATTTT. This sequence encodes CASSGQGFAGNTIYF. V is TRBV9 and J is TRBJ1-3; the D gene is possibly TRBD1 (5 bases). The CDR3 is 15 amino acids. V lost 3 bases and J lost 2, with 12 bases in between. Per the germline V gene, CDR1 is SGDLS and CDR2 is YYNGEE.

Only one count was recorded for this clone. This sequence joins TRBV5-1 and TRBJ2-1; D perhaps matches TRBD1 (7 bases). Per the germline V gene, CDR1 is SGHRS and CDR2 is YFSETQ. This CDR3 spans 15 amino acids. Trimming took 4 bases from V and 7 from J, leaving 18 bases between them. CDR3 loop: CASSRGTAELNEQFF. The CDR3 DNA sequence: TGCGCCAGCAGCCGCGGGACAGCCGAATTGAATGAGCAGTTCTTC.

The chain recombines TRBV6-1 with TRBJ2-7, with 7 positions matching TRBD2. The V gene's germline CDR1 is MNHNS and CDR2 SASEGT. The ends lost 4 bases at V and 0 bases at J; junction bases unmatched: 3. The CDR3 is 14 amino acids. The CDR3 DNA sequence: TGTGCCAGCAGTGCCGGGACTAACTCCTACGAGCAGTACTTC. This gives the protein CASSAGTNSYEQYF.

V gene TRBV11-2 combines with J gene TRBJ2-2; D perhaps matches TRBD1 (6 bases). Trimming cost V 2 bases and J 5 bases, with 12 bases left between them. The CDR3 runs 15 residues. CDR1 and CDR2 (germline): SGHAT, FQNNGV. The CDR3 region is CASSLSQGLTGELFF. CDR3 bases: TGTGCCAGCAGCTTAAGTCAGGGGTTAACCGGGGAGCTGTTTTTT.

This sequence joins TRBV6-4 and TRBJ1-1; D perhaps matches TRBD1 (6 bases). Germline V CDR1 and CDR2: MRHNA, SNTAGT. Trimming took off 8 bases at V and 4 bases at J, with 17 bases between the two ends. This CDR3 is 14 amino acids long. This chain's CDR3 is CASSPEGGRTEAFF. CDR3 coding DNA: TGTGCCAGCTCCCCAGAGGGGGGCCGCACTGAAGCTTTCTTT.

CDR3 residues: CAISDQGRQPQHF. Here the CDR3 DNA reads TGTGCCATCAGTGATCAGGGGCGTCAGCCCCAGCATTTT. The chain combines TRBV10-3 with TRBJ1-5; maybe TRBD1 (6 bases). The V and J ends lost 3 bases and 6 bases respectively, with 9 bases between them. This CDR3 region has 13 residues. Germline V lookup: CDR1 ENHRY, CDR2 SYGVKD.

This clone showed up just once. The V gene is TRBV19, the J gene TRBJ1-2; D unresolved. With 4 bases removed from V and 8 bases from J, the gap between germline ends came to 8 bases. This CDR3 has 11 residues. Germline CDR1 LNHDA, CDR2 SQIVND (reference sequence). The CDR3 spells CASSNRAGYTF. CDR3 bases: TGTGCCAGTAGTAATCGTGCGGGCTACACCTTC.

The rearrangement joins TRBV18 to TRBJ2-3, with a tentative D call TRBD2 (6 bases). CDR1 and CDR2 from the germline V gene are KGHSH and LQKENI. The V end lost 8 bases, the J end lost 1 base, and 13 bases lay between the germline ends. The CDR3 length is 14 residues. CDR3 residues: CASAVSGRTDTQYF. In nucleotides, the CDR3 is TGTGCCAGCGCAGTTAGCGGCCGCACAGATACGCAGTATTTT.